This T cell receptor beta chain was observed in a study of T-cell memory formation after mild COVID-19. Study context: Among the donors, TCR clusters were largely specific to each donor.

This CDR3 is 16 amino acids long. Germline V gene sequence: CDR1 SGDLS, CDR2 YYNGEE. V trimming: 4 bases; J trimming: 4 bases; junction bases outside the gene matches: 13. Study-level findings and limits: Cross-reactive memory appears to have joined, as suggested by some responding clones showing up in pre-infection memory.

Only a few counts were recorded for this clonotype. Its antigen is as yet unknown. TCRdb re-called the 5' RACE reads with MiXCR, one entry per CDR3 protein. Of over 350,000 distinct CDR3 sequences listed, 20% to 30% are singletons. The source of this sequence is an adult woman who had mild COVID-19 (a few samples of this study predate the infection). Cell type and time point are not known. Material for sequencing was PBMCs or a T cell subset sorted from them (not recorded which). The chain has TRBV9 and TRBJ2-7; 8 nucleotides line up with TRBD2. CDR3 in DNA: TGTGCCAGCAGCCCCGGGGGGCGGGAGGCCTCTTACGAGCAGTACTTC. This codes for CASSPGGREASYEQYF. Full variable domain (outside the CDR3, taken from reference TRBV9 and TRBJ2-7): DSGVTQTPKHLITATGQRVTLRCSPRSGDLSVYWYQQSLDQGLQFLIQYYNGEERAKGNILERFSAQQFPDLHSELNLSSLELGDSALYFCASSPGGREASYEQYFGPGTRLTVT.